This TCR beta chain was captured in a study of OX40 agonist ivuxolimab in advanced cancers. J was trimmed by 7 bases and V by 10 bases; bases with no gene match: 5. The germline V gene has CDR1 ENHRY and CDR2 SYGVKD. This CDR3 is 13 amino acids long. Sequencing was performed with immunoSEQ multiplex PCR; in TCRdb, only in-frame clones are kept and a portion is missing. The table lists approximately 50,000 clones, about 82% of them singletons, with roughly 4% in the top ten. Sequences were derived from CD4+ or CD8+ T cells sorted from blood, sampled in a trial of the OX40 agonist ivuxolimab. V and J are TRBV10-3 and TRBJ1-6, with 9 bases that match TRBD1. This clonotype was obtained from an adult with an advanced solid tumor such as melanoma, head and neck, liver or kidney cancer. CDR3 bases: TGTGCCACCCAGGGACAGGGAAATTCACCCCTCCACTTT. This encodes CATQGQGNSPLHF.